This T cell receptor (beta chain) was captured by sequencing in a study of T cell responses to AZD1222 COVID-19 vaccine. Assay used: immunoSEQ multiplex PCR; TCRdb lists only in-frame clones, some missing. The sample lists about 72,000 clones, about nine tenths occurring once. A word on this clone: Its antigen is as yet unknown.

Germline values: CDR1 MDHEN, CDR2 SYDVKM. V trimming: 3 bases; J trimming: 6 bases; junction bases outside the gene matches: 3. The CDR3 length is 16 residues. Study outcomes and limitations: Donors were chiefly white British, with a greater number of females, and clonal diversity was perhaps underestimated. Baseline serology detected seropositivity in only 6 or 7 AZD1222 recipients. Within unmutated variant regions lay the reported targets of nearly half of spike-specific TCRs.

The clonotype originates from an adult who received the AZD1222 COVID-19 vaccine. The chain links TRBV28 to TRBJ2-3; 16 nucleotides agree with TRBD2. The material was peripheral blood, obtained 28 days after the second AZD1222 dose. CDR3 bases: TGTGCCAGCAGTTTGGGACTAGCGGGAGGGCTGGATACGCAGTATTTT. Translating gives CASSLGLAGGLDTQYF.